The following is a TCR beta chain sequence with its context. Its target is not known. The sample originates from a study of blood T cells in healthy people across ages. Study findings and constraints: Because sorting was not performed, PBMCs prevented conclusive naive versus antigen-experienced comparison.

Then a second PCR, running roughly 6 to 12 cycles, was carried out with a sample-barcoded 5' primer and a J-beta primer mix. TCRdb passed the 5' RACE reads through MiXCR, listing each CDR3 protein once. The sample shows 1.5 million to 2 million distinct CDR3 sequences, 40% to 55% of them seen only once. The CDR3 totals 15 residues. Germline CDR1 is PRHDT and CDR2 is FYEKMQ (reference sequence). The V segment lost 5 bases and the J segment 7 bases; nucleotides outside the gene matches: 10. The rearrangement uses TRBV13 and TRBJ1-4, with 7 bases lining up with TRBD1. The sequenced sample consisted of blood. This TCR was sampled from a woman aged 40-49 years in good health. The DNA of the CDR3 is TGTGCCAGCAGCCAAGGACAGGAGGAACGTGAAAAACTGTTTTTT. Residues: CASSQGQEEREKLFF.